Below are 4 T cell receptor beta chains sequenced from a single sample in a study of regulatory T cells in long-lasting Graves disease. Sequencing libraries for TCR beta were prepared with iRepertoire HTBI primers and Arm-PCR of CDR3 regions. TCRdb re-analysed the multiplex PCR reads in MiXCR, keeping a single row per CDR3 protein. The data show 600,000 to 850,000 distinct CDR3 sequences, 25% to 35% seen once. Specified time point: persistent/refractory GD, antithyroid drugs over 5 years with positive TRAb. The TCR library was made from RNA extracted from PBMCs. The source material was peripheral blood mononuclear cells (PBMCs), sampled when the disease was refractory, from a patient treated with antithyroid drugs. The receptor set was obtained from a female donor with Graves disease.

The chain has TRBV18 and TRBJ2-3; the match to TRBD2 covers 7 bases. The V segment lost 2 bases and the J segment 1 base; nucleotides outside the gene matches: 3. The CDR3 runs 15 residues. CDR1 and CDR2 from the germline V gene are KGHSH and LQKENI. CDR3 sequence (DNA): TGTGCCAGCTCACCAGAGGGAGGGGGCACAGATACGCAGTATTTT. It translates to CASSPEGGGTDTQYF. The whole variable domain, filled in from reference TRBV18 and TRBJ2-3, reads NAGVMQNPRHLVRRRGQEARLRCSPMKGHSHVYWYRQLPEEGLKFMVYLQKENIIDESGMPKERFSAEFPKEGPSILRIQQVVRGDSAAYFCASSPEGGGTDTQYFGPGTRLTVL.

With regard to this clonotype: A much larger clone lies a single base off, so this may be a read error. The chain links TRBV28 to TRBJ1-2; unclear D gene. Trimming cost V 6 bases and J 8 bases, with 13 bases left between them. Germline values: CDR1 MDHEN, CDR2 SYDVKM. This CDR3 has 12 amino acids. DNA for the CDR3: TGTGCCAGCAGCCGCTTGGAGCGGGGCTACACCTTC. This gives the protein CASSRLERGYTF.

This sequence joins TRBV5-6 and TRBJ1-1; possibly TRBD1 for D (6 bases). Trimming removed 6 bases at V and 8 bases at J, with 17 bases between. The germline V gene encodes CDR1 SGHDT and CDR2 YYEEEE. The length of the CDR3 is 13 residues. The CDR3: CASKDSLKVEAFF. CDR3 DNA: TGTGCCAGCAAGGACAGTCTTAAGGTGGAAGCTTTCTTT.

The chain's CDR3 is CAISGGTPNEAFF. In DNA form, the CDR3 reads TGTGCCATCAGTGGGGGGACGCCGAATGAAGCTTTCTTT. The chain recombines TRBV10-3 with TRBJ1-1, with D perhaps matching TRBD1 (5 bases). Trimming pared 4 bases from V and 7 bases from J, leaving 13 bases between. CDR1 and CDR2 (germline): ENHRY, SYGVKD. The CDR3 extends over 13 amino acids.